This T cell receptor (beta chain) originates from a study of OX40 agonist ivuxolimab in advanced cancers. Blood sampling took place at baseline, cycle 4 day 1, and cycle 7 day 1. Comment on this clone: Its antigen is not identified.

Study outcomes and limitations: The study found among the lowest clonal expansion in partial responders at 0.1-3.0 mg/kg.

Clones were read by immunoSEQ multiplex PCR, and TCRdb kept only the in-frame ones, dropping some. The sample holds some 150,000 clones, 90% seen once. The sequenced sample was CD4+ or CD8+ T cells sorted from blood, obtained in a trial of the OX40 agonist ivuxolimab. The source of this sequence is an adult with an advanced solid tumor such as melanoma, head and neck, liver or kidney cancer.

CDR3 amino acids: CASSSGAGGNEKLFF. The DNA of the CDR3 is TGTGCCAGCAGCTCGGGAGCAGGGGGGAATGAAAAACTGTTTTTT. The chain joins TRBV7-3 to TRBJ1-4; 7 bases are shared with TRBD1. V shed 4 bases, J shed 5 bases, and the junction held 7 bases outside the gene matches. The CDR3 has 15 amino acids. CDR1 and CDR2 (germline): SGHTA, FQGTGA.